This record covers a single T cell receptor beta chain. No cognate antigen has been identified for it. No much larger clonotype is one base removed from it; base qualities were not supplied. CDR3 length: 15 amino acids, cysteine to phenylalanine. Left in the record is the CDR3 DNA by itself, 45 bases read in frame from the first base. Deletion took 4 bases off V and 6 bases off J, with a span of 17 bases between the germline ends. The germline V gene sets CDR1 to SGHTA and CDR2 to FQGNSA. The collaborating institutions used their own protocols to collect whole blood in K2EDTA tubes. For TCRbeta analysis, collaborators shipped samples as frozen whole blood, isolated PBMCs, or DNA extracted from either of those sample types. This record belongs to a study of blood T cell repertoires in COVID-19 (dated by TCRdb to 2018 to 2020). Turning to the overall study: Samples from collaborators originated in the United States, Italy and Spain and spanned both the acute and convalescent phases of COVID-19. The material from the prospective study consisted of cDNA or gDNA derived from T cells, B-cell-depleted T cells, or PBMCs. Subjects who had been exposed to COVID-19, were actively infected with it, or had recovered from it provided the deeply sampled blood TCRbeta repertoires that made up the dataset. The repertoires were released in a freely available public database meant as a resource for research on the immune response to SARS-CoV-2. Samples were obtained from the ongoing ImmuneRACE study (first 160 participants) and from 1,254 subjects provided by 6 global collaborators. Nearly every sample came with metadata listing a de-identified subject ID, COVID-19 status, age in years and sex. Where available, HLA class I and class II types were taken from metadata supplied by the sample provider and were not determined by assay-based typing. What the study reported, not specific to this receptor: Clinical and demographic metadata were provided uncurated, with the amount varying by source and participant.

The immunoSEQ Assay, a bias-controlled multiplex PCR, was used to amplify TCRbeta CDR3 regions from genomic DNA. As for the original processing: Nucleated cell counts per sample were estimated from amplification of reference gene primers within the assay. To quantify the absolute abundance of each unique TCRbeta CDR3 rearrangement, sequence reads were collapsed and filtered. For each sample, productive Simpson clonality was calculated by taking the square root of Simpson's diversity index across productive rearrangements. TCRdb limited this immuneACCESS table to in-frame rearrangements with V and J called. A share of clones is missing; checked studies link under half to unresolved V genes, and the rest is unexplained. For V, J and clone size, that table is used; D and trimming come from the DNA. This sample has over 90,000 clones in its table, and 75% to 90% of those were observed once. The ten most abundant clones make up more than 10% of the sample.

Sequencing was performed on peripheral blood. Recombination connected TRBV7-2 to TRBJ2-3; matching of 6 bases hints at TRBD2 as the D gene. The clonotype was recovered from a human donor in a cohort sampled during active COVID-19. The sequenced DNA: TGTGCCAGCAGCTACCCGGCGGCGGGGACGGATACGCAGTATTTT. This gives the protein CASSYPAAGTDTQYF.